This entry features one T cell receptor (beta chain) sequence. This specimen comes from a study of blood T cell repertoires in COVID-19. Clones were read by immunoSEQ multiplex PCR, and TCRdb kept only the in-frame ones, dropping some. The sample lists more than 110,000 clones; 80% to 85% were seen once. The CDR3 runs to 14 residues. Input material: peripheral blood. The sequence derives from a woman aged 60-75 years with acute or convalescent COVID-19. The gene calls are TRBV21-1 and TRBJ1-5; the D call of TRBD1 is as the table states it, not checked on the DNA. TRBV21-1 is marked as a pseudogene. This chain's CDR3 is CASSKHSANQPQHF. CDR3 DNA: TGTGCCAGCAGCAAACACAGTGCCAATCAGCCCCAGCATTTT.